A selection of T cell receptor beta chains follows, all from one sample in a study of cytomegalovirus exposure and HLA in healthy donors. The data were produced by immunoSEQ multiplex PCR, yet TCRdb's version contains in-frame clones alone and is incomplete. The sample holds roughly 220,000 clones; more than 60% are singletons and the top ten take roughly 2%. Sequencing was performed on PBMCs. These receptor sequences come from a young woman in good health and CMV-seronegative. Both conserved end residues are part of each CDR3. A D gene is named only where the DNA matches it firmly. Expanded clones get a size class; other rows say once, few or many, or leave the size out.

clone_size	v_call	j_call	d_call	cdr3_aa	cdr3_nt
.	TRBV5-1	TRBJ2-1	TRBD2	CASSGGLAGSPLYNEQFF	TGCGCCAGCAGCGGGGGACTAGCGGGGTCCCCTCTATACAATGAGCAGTTCTTC
few	TRBV9	TRBJ1-3	.	CASTDRGSLSGNTIYF	TGTGCCAGCACCGATCGGGGGAGCCTATCTGGAAACACCATATATTTT
.	TRBV19	TRBJ1-2	TRBD1	CASSKGDSLYGYTF	TGTGCCAGTAGTAAAGGGGACAGCCTGTATGGCTACACCTTC
.	TRBV18	TRBJ2-5	TRBD2	CASSPRPKSSGLRETQYF	TGTGCCAGCTCACCACGCCCGAAATCTAGCGGTCTAAGGGAGACCCAGTACTTC
.	TRBV11-2	TRBJ1-1	.	CASSLGAGLNTEAFF	TGTGCCAGCAGCTTAGGCGCGGGCTTGAACACTGAAGCTTTCTTT
.	TRBV6-9	TRBJ2-1	.	CARVSRRDPEQFF	TGTGCCAGAGTTTCCAGGCGGGATCCAGAGCAGTTCTTC
few	TRBV19	TRBJ1-4	.	CASSIAVGGPEKLFF	TGTGCCAGTAGTATAGCCGTGGGGGGACCAGAAAAACTGTTTTTT
.	TRBV11-3	TRBJ1-1	.	CASSSGQNTEAFF	TGTGCCAGCAGCTCCGGACAGAACACTGAAGCTTTCTTT
.	TRBV6-1	TRBJ1-1	TRBD1	CASRQGAIDTEAFF	TGTGCCAGCAGACAGGGGGCGATTGACACTGAAGCTTTCTTT
once	TRBV4-1	TRBJ2-3	.	CASSQDIEFYTDTQYF	TGCGCCAGCAGCCAAGATATAGAGTTTTATACAGATACGCAGTATTTT
.	TRBV7-2	TRBJ2-2	.	CASSPRGNTGELFF	TGTGCCAGCAGCCCCCGCGGAAACACCGGGGAGCTGTTTTTT
.	TRBV6-5	TRBJ1-2	TRBD1	CASSYSDRGGGYTF	TGTGCCAGCAGTTACTCGGACAGGGGGGGTGGCTACACCTTC
few	TRBV7-3	TRBJ2-2	.	CASSDYNTGELFF	TGTGCCAGCAGCGACTACAACACCGGGGAGCTGTTTTTT
.	TRBV5-1	TRBJ2-5	TRBD2	CASSLTSGSTTQYF	TGCGCCAGCAGCTTGACTAGCGGGAGTACGACCCAGTACTTC
.	TRBV29-1	TRBJ2-1	.	CSVRGGSSYNEQFF	TGCAGCGTCCGTGGGGGGAGTAGCTACAATGAGCAGTTCTTC
many	TRBV7-3	TRBJ1-3	.	CASSLTAGVGGNTIYF	TGTGCCAGCAGCTTAACGGCAGGGGTGGGAGGAAACACCATATATTTT
.	TRBV7-3	TRBJ1-1	.	CASSLWGGMNTEAFF	TGTGCCAGCAGCCTCTGGGGAGGGATGAACACTGAAGCTTTCTTT
.	TRBV9	TRBJ2-5	TRBD2	CASSVGAGAGETQYF	TGTGCCAGCAGCGTAGGCGCGGGAGCAGGGGAGACCCAGTACTTC
.	TRBV2	TRBJ1-2	.	CASKMRAMNNGYTF	TGTGCCAGCAAGATGAGGGCTATGAACAATGGCTACACCTTC
once	TRBV6-5	TRBJ1-2	.	CASSPQRQSGYTF	TGTGCCAGCAGTCCCCAGAGGCAGAGTGGCTACACCTTC
.	TRBV5-4	TRBJ1-1	.	CASSLAAGRSTEAFF	TGTGCCAGCAGCTTGGCGGCAGGGAGGAGCACTGAAGCTTTCTTT
.	TRBV9	TRBJ2-5	TRBD2	CASSFSGGARETQYF	TGTGCCAGCAGCTTCAGCGGGGGGGCCCGAGAGACCCAGTACTTC
.	TRBV5-1	TRBJ2-7	TRBD2	CASSWGGTGDDEQYF	TGCGCCAGCAGCTGGGGAGGGACGGGCGATGACGAGCAGTACTTC
once	TRBV27	TRBJ1-1	TRBD1	CASSFGTGLTEAFF	TGTGCCAGCAGTTTCGGGACAGGGCTCACTGAAGCTTTCTTT
.	TRBV2	TRBJ1-1	.	CASSVTEIPTEAFF	TGTGCCAGCAGTGTGACAGAGATCCCCACTGAAGCTTTCTTT
.	TRBV9	TRBJ2-1	TRBD2	CASSVNYGLAGGTRTGEQFF	TGTGCCAGCAGCGTAAATTACGGGCTAGCGGGAGGGACCCGTACGGGGGAGCAGTTCTTC
.	TRBV2	TRBJ1-2	.	CASSEKREDRYGYTF	TGTGCCAGCAGTGAGAAAAGAGAGGATCGCTATGGCTACACCTTC
.	TRBV7-3	TRBJ2-5	.	CASSPRGDPQETQYF	TGTGCCAGCAGCCCACGGGGAGACCCCCAAGAGACCCAGTACTTC
.	TRBV14	TRBJ2-5	TRBD2	CASSALAGVETQYF	TGTGCCAGCAGCGCCTTAGCGGGGGTTGAGACCCAGTACTTC
.	TRBV6-6	TRBJ2-5	.	CASSSYGGETQYF	TGTGCCAGCAGTTCCTATGGGGGGGAGACCCAGTACTTC
once	TRBV5-1	TRBJ2-1	.	CASSLHREGYNEQFF	TGCGCCAGCAGCCTGCACAGGGAAGGGTACAATGAGCAGTTCTTC
.	TRBV5-5	TRBJ2-3	TRBD1	CASSLTWTGGTDTQYF	TGTGCCAGCAGCTTGACATGGACAGGGGGCACAGATACGCAGTATTTT
.	TRBV7-9	TRBJ1-5	.	CASSLPGGNQPQHF	TGTGCCAGCAGCCTCCCGGGAGGCAATCAGCCCCAGCATTTT
.	TRBV27	TRBJ1-2	.	CASSPGVNYGYTF	TGTGCCAGCAGTCCAGGGGTTAACTATGGCTACACCTTC
few	TRBV7-8	TRBJ1-1	TRBD1	CASSPGGTGLRAEAFF	TGTGCCAGCAGCCCAGGGGGGACAGGGCTTAGGGCTGAAGCTTTCTTT
.	TRBV7-6	TRBJ1-1	.	CASSLEGLGTEAFF	TGTGCCAGCAGCTTGGAGGGCTTAGGCACTGAAGCTTTCTTT
few	TRBV7-3	TRBJ2-1	.	CASSFTSGDNEQFF	TGTGCCAGCAGCTTCACCTCAGGGGACAATGAGCAGTTCTTC
.	TRBV5-5	TRBJ1-1	.	CASSLVAGNTEAFF	TGTGCCAGCAGCTTGGTGGCGGGGAACACTGAAGCTTTCTTT
.	TRBV2	TRBJ1-1	.	CASKQEATTEAFF	TGTGCCAGCAAGCAGGAGGCTACCACTGAAGCTTTCTTT
.	TRBV7-8	TRBJ2-2	TRBD2	CASSSGGAGTGELFF	TGTGCCAGCAGCTCGGGAGGGGCGGGCACCGGGGAGCTGTTTTTT
once	TRBV5-4	TRBJ1-2	TRBD1	CASSLSGTGGFGGYTF	TGTGCCAGCAGCTTGTCCGGGACAGGGGGCTTCGGAGGCTACACCTTC
.	TRBV5-1	TRBJ1-4	TRBD1	CASSLQGQGLATNEKLFF	TGCGCCAGCAGCCTCCAGGGACAGGGGCTTGCAACTAATGAAAAACTGTTTTTT
.	TRBV27	TRBJ1-5	.	CASSLVGDDQPQHF	TGTGCCAGCAGTTTGGTGGGAGACGATCAGCCCCAGCATTTT
.	TRBV29-1	TRBJ2-5	TRBD2	CSVGLAGGGGETQYF	TGCAGCGTCGGACTAGCGGGAGGAGGGGGAGAGACCCAGTACTTC
.	TRBV7-9	TRBJ2-7	TRBD1	CASSMGQQSSYEQYF	TGTGCCAGCAGCATGGGACAGCAAAGCTCCTACGAGCAGTACTTC
.	TRBV6-1	TRBJ1-1	.	CASSVSMNTEAFF	TGTGCCAGCAGTGTTAGTATGAACACTGAAGCTTTCTTT
.	TRBV11-2	TRBJ1-1	.	CASSFMVGGNTEAFF	TGTGCCAGCAGCTTTATGGTGGGGGGGAACACTGAAGCTTTCTTT
few	TRBV7-2	TRBJ2-5	.	CASSLLREETQYF	TGTGCCAGCAGCTTACTCAGGGAAGAGACCCAGTACTTC
.	TRBV5-1	TRBJ2-3	.	CASSPVQADTQYF	TGCGCCAGCAGTCCCGTACAGGCGGATACGCAGTATTTT
.	TRBV7-7	TRBJ2-6	.	CASSPTSTRSGANVLTF	TGTGCTAGCAGCCCGACTAGTACCCGTTCTGGGGCCAACGTCCTGACTTTC
few	TRBV7-9	TRBJ2-6	.	CASSPRSGLAGANVLTF	TGTGCCAGCAGCCCCCGGTCGGGTTTGGCTGGGGCCAACGTCCTGACTTTC
.	TRBV2	TRBJ2-4	TRBD2	CASSEAAGGGVQYF	TGTGCCAGCAGTGAAGCAGCGGGGGGGGGTGTTCAGTACTTC
.	TRBV11-2	TRBJ2-2	.	CASSLGRGGGELFF	TGTGCCAGCAGCTTAGGTCGCGGTGGCGGGGAGCTGTTTTTT
.	TRBV5-8	TRBJ1-3	TRBD1	CASSSGDRGIDTIYF	TGTGCCAGCAGCTCAGGGGACAGGGGTATCGACACCATATATTTT